This is a list of T cell receptor beta chains from one sample in a study of OX40 agonist ivuxolimab in advanced cancers. TCRdb keeps only in-frame clones here, not all; method: immunoSEQ multiplex PCR. This sample has roughly 67,000 clones, with 92% found just once. The sequenced sample was CD4+ or CD8+ T cells sorted from blood, obtained in a trial of the OX40 agonist ivuxolimab. These receptors were collected from an adult with an advanced solid tumor such as melanoma, head and neck, liver or kidney cancer. Each CDR3 is given with its conserved first and last residue. D genes are given only for firm matches. Size tells how often a clone was seen (once, few, many) or the class of an expanded clone, and some rows leave it out.

D	size	V	J	CDR3	DNA
-	-	TRBV5-1	TRBJ2-7	CASSLVETGYEQYF	TGCGCCAGCAGCTTGGTAGAGACGGGCTACGAGCAGTACTTC
TRBD1	-	TRBV11-2	TRBJ1-2	CASSTYMPGGYYGYTF	TGTGCCAGCAGCACCTACATGCCAGGGGGCTACTATGGCTACACCTTC
-	-	TRBV13	TRBJ1-1	CASSQGGVTEAFF	TGTGCCAGCAGCCAGGGAGGGGTCACTGAAGCTTTCTTT
-	-	TRBV6-5	TRBJ1-1	CASSYGHQETEAFF	TGTGCCAGCAGTTACGGACACCAAGAAACTGAAGCTTTCTTT
TRBD1	-	TRBV13	TRBJ2-4	CASSLGFGGTGDKNIQYF	TGTGCCAGCAGCTTAGGTTTCGGTGGGACAGGGGACAAAAACATTCAGTACTTC
TRBD1	-	TRBV7-9	TRBJ1-5	CASSDWDEGARIQPQHF	TGTGCCAGCAGCGACTGGGATGAGGGGGCACGCATTCAGCCCCAGCATTTT
TRBD1	-	TRBV5-1	TRBJ2-6	CASSTRDRLSGANVLTF	TGCGCCAGCAGCACCCGGGACAGGCTCTCTGGGGCCAACGTCCTGACTTTC
TRBD2	-	TRBV7-3	TRBJ2-1	CASSLGLAGNNEQFF	TGTGCCAGCAGCTTGGGACTAGCGGGGAACAATGAGCAGTTCTTC
TRBD1	-	TRBV9	TRBJ2-2	CASSDETGVLAGELFF	TGTGCCAGCAGCGACGAGACAGGGGTATTGGCCGGGGAGCTGTTTTTT
-	-	TRBV12-5	TRBJ2-7	CASEGDSSYEQYF	TGTGCTAGTGAAGGCGACTCCTCCTACGAGCAGTACTTC
TRBD1	-	TRBV18	TRBJ2-5	CASSLTGQGDRETQYF	TGTGCCAGCTCACTAACGGGACAGGGGGATCGAGAGACCCAGTACTTC
TRBD2	-	TRBV6-5	TRBJ2-3	CASSYSGGADTQYF	TGTGCCAGCAGTTATTCCGGGGGGGCAGATACGCAGTATTTT
TRBD1	-	TRBV29-1	TRBJ1-1	CSVATGETEAFF	TGCAGCGTTGCTACAGGGGAGACTGAAGCTTTCTTT
-	-	TRBV5-4	TRBJ2-2	CASSPGWGPGELFF	TGTGCCAGCAGCCCCGGCTGGGGCCCCGGGGAGCTGTTTTTT
TRBD1	-	TRBV9	TRBJ1-6	CASSSGQGGSPLHF	TGTGCCAGCAGCTCCGGACAGGGGGGTTCACCCCTCCACTTT
-	-	TRBV15	TRBJ1-5	CATSRVYDPNQPQHF	TGTGCCACCAGCAGAGTGTACGACCCCAATCAGCCCCAGCATTTT
TRBD1	once	TRBV5-1	TRBJ2-7	CASSPAGTGSSYEQYF	TGCGCCAGCAGCCCAGCCGGGACAGGGAGCTCCTACGAGCAGTACTTC
TRBD2	-	TRBV7-8	TRBJ2-4	CASSLAKSGGPDSKNIQYF	TGTGCCAGCAGCTTAGCGAAGAGCGGGGGGCCGGATTCCAAAAACATTCAGTACTTC
-	few	TRBV7-9	TRBJ2-7	CASSTPQRNYEQYF	TGTGCCAGCAGCACACCCCAGAGGAACTACGAGCAGTACTTC
-	once	TRBV14	TRBJ2-1	CASSQDLDQDWDIYNEQFF	TGTGCCAGCAGCCAAGACCTCGACCAAGATTGGGACATTTACAATGAGCAGTTCTTC
-	-	TRBV9	TRBJ2-1	CASSVFGATYNEQFF	TGTGCCAGCAGCGTATTCGGGGCAACCTACAATGAGCAGTTCTTC
-	once	TRBV19	TRBJ1-2	CASSARIYGYTF	TGTGCCAGTAGTGCCCGGATCTATGGCTACACCTTC
TRBD1	-	TRBV30	TRBJ2-7	CAWSVTTRDRGLYEQYF	TGTGCCTGGAGTGTAACCACTCGGGACAGGGGATTATACGAGCAGTACTTC
-	-	TRBV2	TRBJ2-5	CASSEIGATETQYF	TGTGCCAGCAGTGAAATCGGGGCAACAGAGACCCAGTACTTC
-	-	TRBV9	TRBJ1-2	CASSVDDSVNYGYTF	TGTGCCAGCAGCGTAGACGACAGCGTTAACTATGGCTACACCTTC
TRBD2	-	TRBV9	TRBJ2-7	CASSAGTSGTYEQYF	TGTGCCAGCAGCGCGGGGACTAGTGGGACCTACGAGCAGTACTTC